One and the same sample provided the 19 T cell receptor beta chains below, sequenced in a study of identical twins. Using its own MiXCR run on the 5' RACE reads, TCRdb lists one record per CDR3 protein. Here the sample spans more than 400,000 distinct CDR3 sequences, 12% to 15% being singletons. A further study also used this sample, focusing on yellow fever vaccine responses in identical twins.

Sequencing was carried out using CD4+ T cells sorted from blood. These receptors were taken from a woman aged 18-30 years in good health.

This clonotype has a count of ten or more. V gene TRBV14 combines with J gene TRBJ2-7; D is uncertain. Germline-derived CDR1 and CDR2 are SGHDN and FVKESK. CDR3 length equals 15 residues. Deletions cut 5 bases from V and 2 bases from J, with 16 bases between. The CDR3 DNA sequence: TGTGCCAGCAGCTATCACCCCCCTTCAGCCTACGAGCAGTACGTC. The encoded protein is CASSYHPPSAYEQYV.

In its sample, this clonotype was seen a few times. The V and J genes are TRBV5-8 and TRBJ2-4; 8 nucleotides line up with TRBD2. From germline, CDR1 is SGHTS and CDR2 YDEGEE. V was pared by 1 base and J by 16 bases, with 7 bases of the junction left unmatched. CDR3 size: 12 residues. CDR3 amino acids: CASSLMGLGRYF. The CDR3 coding sequence is TGTGCCAGCAGCTTGATGGGACTAGGACGATACTTC.

This clonotype occurred many times. The rearrangement joins TRBV3-1 to TRBJ2-1; D might be TRBD2 (7 bases). Germline lookup yields CDR1 LGHDT and CDR2 YNNKEL (reference sequence). Trimming pared 0 bases from V and 9 bases from J, leaving 21 bases between. The CDR3 runs to 17 residues. CDR3 sequence (DNA): TGTGCCAGCAGCCAAGATGGAGGGGGGGGTGTGTTGATTGAGCAGTTCTTC. Protein product: CASSQDGGGGVLIEQFF.

The genes are TRBV20-1 and TRBJ2-5; D unresolved. Trimming cost V 3 bases and J 0 bases, with 14 bases left between them. From germline, CDR1 is DFQATT and CDR2 SNEGSKA (reference sequence). The CDR3 is 15 amino acids. The CDR3: CSASPPDGDQETQYF. The CDR3, as DNA: TGCAGTGCTAGTCCCCCCGACGGTGACCAAGAGACCCAGTACTTC.

This clonotype has a count of ten or more. The rearrangement uses TRBV7-9 and TRBJ2-5; the D gene is possibly TRBD2 (6 bases). Per germline, CDR1 SEHNR and CDR2 FQNEAQ (reference sequence). The CDR3 extends over 13 amino acids. Trimming took off 5 bases at V and 1 base at J, with 8 bases between the two ends. DNA of the CDR3: TGTGCCAGCAGCCCAGCGGGCCAAGAGACCCAGTACTTC. The encoded protein is CASSPAGQETQYF.

In this sample, this clonotype turned up a few times. The rearrangement links TRBV18 to TRBJ2-6; D unresolved. Germline CDR1 KGHSH, CDR2 LQKENI. The CDR3 length is 13 residues. Trimming removed 5 bases from V and 0 bases from J, with 2 bases in between. The CDR3 DNA is TGTGCCAGCTCAAACTCTGGGGCCAACGTCCTGACTTTC. This gives the protein CASSNSGANVLTF.

This clonotype was counted a few times. The chain uses TRBV27 and TRBJ2-6, with 7 bases identical to TRBD1. The V and J ends lost 5 bases and 2 bases, in that order; junction bases with no gene match: 3. Germline CDR1 is MNHEY and CDR2 is SMNVEV (reference sequence). The CDR3 spans 15 residues. CDR3 region: CASSIGGAGANVLTF. DNA for the CDR3: TGTGCCAGCAGTATAGGGGGCGCTGGGGCCAACGTCCTGACTTTC.

The CDR3 protein is CASSTSALRGQYF. In nucleotides, the CDR3 is TGCGCCAGCAGTACTAGCGCCCTACGAGGGCAGTACTTC. V is TRBV10-1 and J is TRBJ2-7; 7 positions match TRBD2. V trimming: 5 bases; J trimming: 9 bases; junction bases outside the gene matches: 10. CDR1 is WNHNN and CDR2 is SYGVQD in the germline V gene (reference sequence). The CDR3 loop spans 13 amino acids.

This chain's CDR3 is CASSYSGGTPPYEQYF. CDR3 DNA sequence: TGTGCCAGCAGTTACTCGGGGGGGACACCCCCCTACGAGCAGTACTTC. The genes are TRBV6-5 and TRBJ2-7; TRBD2 might be the D (7 bases). Trimming stripped 0 bases from V and 2 bases from J, with 14 bases between. Germline CDR1 is MNHEY and CDR2 is SVGAGI. CDR3 length equals 16 residues.

The chain combines TRBV3-1 with TRBJ1-1; D gene ambiguous. Germline CDR1 reads LGHDT; CDR2 reads YNNKEL (reference sequence). CDR3 length: 15 residues. The V gene lost 3 bases and the J gene lost 4 bases, with 15 bases spanning the gap. The CDR3 nucleotides are TGTGCCAGCAGCCACGGGTCCAGACGGGGCACTGAAGCTTTCTTT. This translates into CASSHGSRRGTEAFF.

This clonotype was found a few times. The chain couples TRBV13 to TRBJ1-2; perhaps TRBD1 as D (6 bases). V dropped 0 bases and J dropped 6 bases, with 14 bases sitting between them. Per the germline V gene, CDR1 is PRHDT and CDR2 is FYEKMQ (reference sequence). The CDR3 extends over 15 amino acids. CDR3 sequence: CASSLGRQDWNGYTF. The CDR3 nucleotides read TGTGCCAGCAGCTTAGGGAGACAGGATTGGAATGGCTACACCTTC.

This clonotype was observed at least ten times. The junction shows a germline mismatch at one end, possibly a read error. J is TRBJ2-7 and V is TRBV12-3 or TRBV12-4; 9 bases line up with TRBD2. The CDR3 covers 14 residues. This CDR3 is CASSLAGVPYEQYF. The CDR3 DNA reads as TGTGCCAGCAGCTTAGCGGGAGTTCCCTACGAGCAGTACTTC.

The chain couples TRBV25-1 to TRBJ2-3, with a tentative D call TRBD1 (6 bases). Germline V CDR1 and CDR2: MGHDK, SYGVNS. The CDR3 spans 14 residues. With 4 bases removed from V and 2 bases from J, the gap between germline ends came to 10 bases. The CDR3 DNA is TGTGCCAGCAGTGCGGACAGATTCACAGATACGCAGTATTTT. This codes for CASSADRFTDTQYF. Based on the CDR3 plus reference TRBV25-1 and TRBJ2-3, the full variable domain is EADIYQTPRYLVIGTGKKITLECSQTMGHDKMYWYQQDPGMELHLIHYSYGVNSTEKGDLSSESTVSRIRTEHFPLTLESARPSHTSQYLCASSADRFTDTQYFGPGTRLTVL.

This clonotype showed up just a few times. The CDR3 nucleotides are TGTGCCAGCTCGGGACAGGGGGCAGTCGGAGAGCAGTACTTC. Its translation is CASSGQGAVGEQYF. This chain uses TRBV18 with TRBJ2-7, with 12 positions matching TRBD1. The CDR3 loop spans 14 amino acids. The trim removed 6 bases at V and 7 bases at J, leaving 7 bases unmatched. Germline V gene lookup returns CDR1 KGHSH and CDR2 LQKENI.

The sample holds a few counts of this clonotype. The chain recombines TRBV6-1 with TRBJ2-7; tentative D call: TRBD2 (6 bases). CDR1 is MNHNS, CDR2 SASEGT, per germline. Deletions cut 6 bases from V and 0 bases from J, with 15 bases between. CDR3 length: 15 amino acids. The CDR3 nucleotides are TGTGCCAGCAGCCCCTCCGGGGGTTTCTCCTACGAGCAGTACGTC. Translated, it gives CASSPSGGFSYEQYV.

This clonotype has just a few counts. This chain uses TRBV4-1 with TRBJ2-2; unclear D gene. The germline V and J ends were trimmed by 1 base and 0 bases, with 6 bases remaining between them. The CDR3 has 15 amino acids. CDR1 and CDR2 (germline): MGHRA, YSYEKL. The CDR3 spells CASSQAAANTGELFF. Here the CDR3 DNA reads TGCGCCAGCAGCCAAGCGGCGGCGAACACCGGGGAGCTGTTTTTT.

V gene TRBV20-1 combines with J gene TRBJ1-4; tentatively, D is TRBD1 (6 bases). The CDR3 consists of 14 residues. Trimming shortened V by 3 bases and J by 7 bases, and 15 bases separated the two germline ends. CDR1 is DFQATT and CDR2 is SNEGSKA in the germline V gene (reference sequence). The CDR3 protein is CSASRTVPFEKLFF. The CDR3 DNA reads as TGCAGTGCTAGCAGGACAGTTCCTTTTGAAAAACTGTTTTTT.

This CDR3 reads CASSGSGTPGEKLFF. CDR3 in DNA: TGTGCCAGCAGCGGAAGTGGGACGCCTGGTGAAAAACTGTTTTTT. The rearrangement joins TRBV7-6 to TRBJ1-4, with TRBD1 as a possible D gene (5 bases). This CDR3 is 15 amino acids long. CDR1 and CDR2 (germline): SGHVS, FNYEAQ. Trimming pared 5 bases from V and 7 bases from J, leaving 17 bases between.

This clonotype was picked up many times. The chain has TRBV5-1 and TRBJ1-1; 8 positions match TRBD1. The germline V gene encodes CDR1 SGHRS and CDR2 YFSETQ. V dropped 1 base and J dropped 7; count of bases not matched to a gene: 6. The CDR3 totals 14 residues. CDR3 amino acids: CASSLNQGAIEAFF. CDR3 sequence (DNA): TGCGCCAGCAGCTTGAATCAGGGGGCGATTGAAGCTTTCTTT.